Here is one TCR beta chain with its context. As yet, its antigen is unknown. Germline CDR1 reads SGHNT; CDR2 reads YENEEA. This CDR3 is 15 amino acids long. The V and J ends lost 4 bases and 0 bases respectively, with 12 bases between them. Vbeta (60) and Jbeta (13) primers were used in the PCR. Generated by immunoSEQ multiplex PCR, the TCRdb table keeps only in-frame clones and is missing some. The sample spans 150,000 or so clones; the ten largest clones claim over 1%. These data belong to a study of cytomegalovirus exposure and HLA in healthy donors. Turning to the study itself: Sequencing of 150 million to 200 million T cells in an earlier analysis found 90 million to 120 million unique TCR beta sequences.

Overall study results and limits: Earlier analysis looked at TCR beta V segments, and most were productive about 87% or about 30% of the time. In a later analysis, HLA-C alleles had the fewest associated TCRs, DRB1 alleles the most.

The sequence was obtained from a woman aged 55-75 years in good health and CMV-seronegative. The sample consisted of PBMCs. The chain uses TRBV11-3 and TRBJ1-1, with D possibly matching TRBD1 (5 bases). The CDR3 nucleotides read TGTGCCAGCAGCTCTTCGGGGGGTGTGAACACTGAAGCTTTCTTT. Translating gives CASSSSGGVNTEAFF.